This record covers a single T cell receptor (beta chain). Its antigen is still unknown. Random-hexamer reverse transcription was applied to roughly 0.5 to 1 ug RNA. The CDR3 of TCR beta was amplified by immunoSEQ multiplex PCR across 54 Vbeta and 13 Jbeta. TCRdb reprocessed the immunoSEQ multiplex PCR reads with MiXCR, giving one entry per CDR3 protein. Of approximately 100,000 distinct CDR3 sequences detected, around 92% appear once; the ten largest clones hold roughly 0.12%. The sample belongs to a study of CD8 T cells in Susac syndrome. The T cells that were sequenced for TCR beta were CD8+ and CD4+ cells from blood. TEMRA cells were enriched by FACS, while CD8+ and CD4+ T cells were obtained through a negative isolation that was performed magnetically. This CDR3 contains 18 residues. Looked up from germline, CDR1 is MNHEY and CDR2 is SVGEGT. V was clipped by 2 bases and J by 4 bases, with 24 bases between them.

Findings and limits, study-wide: As the study acknowledged, the number of individuals in its TCR sequencing and HLA analysis was relatively small.

The sequence came from a human donor in good health. Material: CD8+ T cells from PBMCs. The genes are TRBV6-2 or TRBV6-3 and TRBJ2-7; TRBD2 is a possible D gene (6 bases). The CDR3 loop is CASSYLGGTGTPIYEQYF. The CDR3 DNA reads as TGTGCCAGCAGTTACCTCGGAGGGACCGGGACTCCTATTTACGAGCAGTACTTC.